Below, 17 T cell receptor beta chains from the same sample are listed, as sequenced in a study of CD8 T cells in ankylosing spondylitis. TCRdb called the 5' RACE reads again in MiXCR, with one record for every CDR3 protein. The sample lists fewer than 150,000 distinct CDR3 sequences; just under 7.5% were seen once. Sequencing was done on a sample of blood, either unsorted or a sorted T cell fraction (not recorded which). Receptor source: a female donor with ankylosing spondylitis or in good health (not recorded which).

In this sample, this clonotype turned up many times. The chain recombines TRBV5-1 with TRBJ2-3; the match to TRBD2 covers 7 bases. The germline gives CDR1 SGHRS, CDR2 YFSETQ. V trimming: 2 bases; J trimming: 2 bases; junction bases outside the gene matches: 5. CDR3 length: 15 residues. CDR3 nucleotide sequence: TGCGCCAGCAGCTTCGGCGGGGGAATCACAGATACGCAGTATTTT. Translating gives CASSFGGGITDTQYF.

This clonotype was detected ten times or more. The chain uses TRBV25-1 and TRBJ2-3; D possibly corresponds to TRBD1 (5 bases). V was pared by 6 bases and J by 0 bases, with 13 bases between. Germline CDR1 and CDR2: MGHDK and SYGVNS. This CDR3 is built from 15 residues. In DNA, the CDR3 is TGTGCCAGCAGCCCGACAGAAGCTAGCACAGATACGCAGTATTTT. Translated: CASSPTEASTDTQYF.

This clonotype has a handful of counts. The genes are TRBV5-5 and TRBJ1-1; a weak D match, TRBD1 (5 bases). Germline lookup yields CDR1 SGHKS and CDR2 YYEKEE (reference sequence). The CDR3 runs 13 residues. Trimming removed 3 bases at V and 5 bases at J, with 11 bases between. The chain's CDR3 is CASSSPGRTEAFF. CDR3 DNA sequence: TGTGCCAGCAGCTCTCCAGGGCGAACTGAAGCTTTCTTT.

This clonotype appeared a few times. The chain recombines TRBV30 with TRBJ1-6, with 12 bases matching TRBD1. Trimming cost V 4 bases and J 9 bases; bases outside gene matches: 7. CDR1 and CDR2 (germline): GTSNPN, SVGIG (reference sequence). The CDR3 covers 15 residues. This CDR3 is CAWNIPGQGASPLHF. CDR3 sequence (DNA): TGTGCCTGGAATATCCCGGGACAGGGGGCTTCACCCCTCCACTTT.

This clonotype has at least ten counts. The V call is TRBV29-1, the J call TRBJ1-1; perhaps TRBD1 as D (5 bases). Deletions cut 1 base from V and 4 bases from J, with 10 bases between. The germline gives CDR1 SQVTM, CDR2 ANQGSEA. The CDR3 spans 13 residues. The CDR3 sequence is CSVEGTIATEAFF. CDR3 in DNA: TGCAGCGTTGAAGGGACAATCGCCACTGAAGCTTTCTTT.

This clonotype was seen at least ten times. Written as DNA, the CDR3 is TGTGCCAGTAGTATAACGACAGGTGGGCAGCCCCAGCATTTT. Protein product: CASSITTGGQPQHF. The chain combines TRBV19 with TRBJ1-5, with D maybe TRBD1 (6 bases). Trimming shortened V by 2 bases and J by 7 bases, and 12 bases separated the two germline ends. The germline CDR1 and CDR2 sequences are LNHDA and SQIVND (reference sequence). There are 14 residues in the CDR3.

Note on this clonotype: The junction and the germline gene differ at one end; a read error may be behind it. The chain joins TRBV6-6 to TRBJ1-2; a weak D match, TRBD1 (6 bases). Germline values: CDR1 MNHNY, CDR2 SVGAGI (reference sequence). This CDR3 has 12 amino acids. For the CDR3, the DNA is TGTGTCAGCAGCCACAGGGATGGTGGCTACACCTTC. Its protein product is CVSSHRDGGYTF.

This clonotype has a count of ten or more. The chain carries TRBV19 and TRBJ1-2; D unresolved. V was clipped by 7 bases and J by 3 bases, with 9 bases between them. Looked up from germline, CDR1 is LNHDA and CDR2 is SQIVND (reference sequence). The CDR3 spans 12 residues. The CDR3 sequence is CASTSDYYGYTF. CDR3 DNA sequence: TGTGCCAGTACCTCGGATTACTATGGCTACACCTTC.

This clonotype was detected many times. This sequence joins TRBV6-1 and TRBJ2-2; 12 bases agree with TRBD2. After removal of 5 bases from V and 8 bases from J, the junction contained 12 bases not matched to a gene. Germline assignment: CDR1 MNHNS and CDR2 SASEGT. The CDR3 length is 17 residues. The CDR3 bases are TGTGCCAGCAGTACCCTAGCGGGGGGGACCTTCTCGGGGGAGCTGTTTTTT. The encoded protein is CASSTLAGGTFSGELFF.

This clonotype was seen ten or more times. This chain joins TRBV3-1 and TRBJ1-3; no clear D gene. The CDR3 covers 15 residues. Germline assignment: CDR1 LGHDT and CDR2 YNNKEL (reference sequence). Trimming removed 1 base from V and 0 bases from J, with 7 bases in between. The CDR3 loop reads CASSQGQFSGNTIYF. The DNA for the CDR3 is TGTGCCAGCAGCCAAGGGCAGTTCTCTGGAAACACCATATATTTT.

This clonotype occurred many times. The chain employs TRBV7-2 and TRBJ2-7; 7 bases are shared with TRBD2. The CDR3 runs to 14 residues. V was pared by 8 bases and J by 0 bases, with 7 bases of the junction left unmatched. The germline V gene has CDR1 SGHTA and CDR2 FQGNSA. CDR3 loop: CASERGDSSYEQYF. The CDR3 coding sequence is TGTGCCAGCGAGCGGGGTGATAGCTCCTACGAGCAGTACTTC.

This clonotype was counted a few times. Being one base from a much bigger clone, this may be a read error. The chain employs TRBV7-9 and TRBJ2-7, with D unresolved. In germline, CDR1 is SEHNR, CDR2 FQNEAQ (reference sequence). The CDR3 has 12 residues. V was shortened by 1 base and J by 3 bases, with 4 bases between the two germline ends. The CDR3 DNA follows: TGTGCCAGCAGCTTAGGGTACTACGAGCAGTACTTC. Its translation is CASSLGYYEQYF.

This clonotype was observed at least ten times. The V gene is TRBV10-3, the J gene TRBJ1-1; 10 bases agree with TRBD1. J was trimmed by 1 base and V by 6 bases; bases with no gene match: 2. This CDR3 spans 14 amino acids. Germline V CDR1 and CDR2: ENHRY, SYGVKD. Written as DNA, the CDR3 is TGTGCCATCAGGGGGGACAGGGGGAACACTGAAGCTTTCTTT. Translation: CAIRGDRGNTEAFF.

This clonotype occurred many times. As DNA, the CDR3 is TGTGCCTGGAGTGTACAGCATGAGGAAAAACTGTTTTTT. This encodes CAWSVQHEEKLFF. The gene calls are TRBV30 and TRBJ1-4; D remains unclear. V was trimmed by 0 bases and J by 8 bases, leaving 10 bases between them. Germline lookup yields CDR1 GTSNPN and CDR2 SVGIG (reference sequence). The CDR3 runs to 13 residues.

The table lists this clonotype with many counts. In DNA, the CDR3 is TGCGCCAGCAGCCAACCCTGGGCGGATACGCAGTATTTT. This translates into CASSQPWADTQYF. The V and J genes are TRBV4-1 and TRBJ2-3, with D hard to call. The CDR3 contains 13 residues. The germline V and J ends were trimmed by 2 bases and 6 bases, with 9 bases remaining between them. Germline V gene sequence: CDR1 MGHRA, CDR2 YSYEKL.

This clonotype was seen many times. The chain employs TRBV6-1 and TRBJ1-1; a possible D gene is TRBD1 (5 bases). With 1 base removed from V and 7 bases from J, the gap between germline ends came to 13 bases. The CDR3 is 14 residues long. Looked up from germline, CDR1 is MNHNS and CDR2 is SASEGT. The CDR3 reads CASSEVGGRVEAFF. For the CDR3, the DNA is TGTGCCAGCAGTGAAGTTGGAGGCAGGGTTGAAGCTTTCTTT.

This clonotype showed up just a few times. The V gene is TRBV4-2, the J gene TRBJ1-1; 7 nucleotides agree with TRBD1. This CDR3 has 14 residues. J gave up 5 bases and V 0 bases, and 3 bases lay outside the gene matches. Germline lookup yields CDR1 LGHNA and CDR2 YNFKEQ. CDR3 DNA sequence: TGTGCCAGCAGCCAAGATCAGGGGGGAACTGAAGCTTTCTTT. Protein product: CASSQDQGGTEAFF.